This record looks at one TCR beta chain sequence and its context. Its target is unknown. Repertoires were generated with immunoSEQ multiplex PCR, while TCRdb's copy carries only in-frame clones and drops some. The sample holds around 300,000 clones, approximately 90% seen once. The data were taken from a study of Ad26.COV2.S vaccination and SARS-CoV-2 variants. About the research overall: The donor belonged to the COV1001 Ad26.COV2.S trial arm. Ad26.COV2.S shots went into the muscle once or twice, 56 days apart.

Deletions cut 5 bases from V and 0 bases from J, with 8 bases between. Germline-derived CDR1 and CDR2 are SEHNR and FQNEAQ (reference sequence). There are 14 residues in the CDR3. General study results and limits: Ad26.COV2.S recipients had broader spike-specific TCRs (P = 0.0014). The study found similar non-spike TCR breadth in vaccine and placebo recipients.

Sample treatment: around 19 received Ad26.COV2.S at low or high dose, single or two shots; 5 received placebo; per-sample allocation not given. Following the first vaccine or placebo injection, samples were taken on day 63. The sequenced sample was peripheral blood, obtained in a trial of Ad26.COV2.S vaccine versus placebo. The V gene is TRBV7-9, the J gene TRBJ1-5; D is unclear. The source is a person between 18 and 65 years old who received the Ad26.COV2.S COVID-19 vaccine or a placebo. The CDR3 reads CASSEDYSNQPQHF. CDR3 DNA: TGTGCCAGCAGCGAGGACTATAGCAATCAGCCCCAGCATTTT.